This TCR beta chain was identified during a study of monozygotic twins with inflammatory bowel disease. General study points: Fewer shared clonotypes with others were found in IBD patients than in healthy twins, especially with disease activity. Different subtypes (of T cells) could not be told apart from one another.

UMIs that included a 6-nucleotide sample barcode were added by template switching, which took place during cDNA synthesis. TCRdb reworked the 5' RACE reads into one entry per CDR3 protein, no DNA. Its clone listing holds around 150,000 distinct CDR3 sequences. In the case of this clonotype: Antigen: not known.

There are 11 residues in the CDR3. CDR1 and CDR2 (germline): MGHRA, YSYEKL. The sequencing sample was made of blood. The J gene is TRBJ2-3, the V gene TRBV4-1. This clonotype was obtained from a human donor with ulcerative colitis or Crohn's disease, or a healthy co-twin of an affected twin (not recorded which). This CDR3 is CATRGTDTQYF.